These 29 T cell receptor beta chains originate from one sample sequenced in a study of cytomegalovirus exposure and HLA in healthy donors. The PCR used 60 Vbeta and 13 Jbeta primers. Measured with immunoSEQ multiplex PCR; TCRdb has only the in-frame clones, and not every one. The sample has about 160,000 clones, 82% seen once. Sequencing input: PBMCs. These receptors came from a girl between 10 and 17 years old in good health and CMV-seropositive.

V and J are TRBV30 and TRBJ1-2, with a tentative D call TRBD1 (6 bases). Deletions cut 1 base from V and 3 bases from J, with 6 bases between. The germline V gene has CDR1 GTSNPN and CDR2 SVGIG (reference sequence). This CDR3 contains 12 residues. The CDR3 DNA sequence: TGTGCCTGGAGTGAGGGGGACTATGGCTACACCTTC. It encodes CAWSEGDYGYTF.

The gene calls are TRBV7-5 and TRBJ2-7; the D call TRBD1 from the table was never checked on the DNA. TRBV7-5 is a known pseudogene. The CDR3 has 13 residues. Here the CDR3 reads CASRDSGAYEQYF. The CDR3 DNA reads TGTGCCAGCCGAGACAGTGGAGCTTACGAGCAGTACTTC.

This clone was counted between two and nine times. The chain recombines TRBV21-1 with TRBJ2-3; the table's TRBD2 call for D was not verified on the DNA. TRBV21-1 is a recognized pseudogene. The CDR3 has 17 amino acids. This CDR3 is CASSSRRDGDITDTQYF. The CDR3, as DNA: TGTGCCAGCAGCTCTCGGAGGGACGGTGATATAACAGATACGCAGTATTTT.

This chain joins TRBV29-1 and TRBJ1-4, with TRBD1 as a possible D gene (6 bases). This CDR3 has 12 residues. Germline CDR1 SQVTM, CDR2 ANQGSEA. V was shortened by 4 bases and J by 14 bases, with 17 bases between the two germline ends. CDR3 bases: TGCAGCGTTGGGAACAGGGCCTCCCTTCTGTTTTTT. It encodes CSVGNRASLLFF.

The V call is TRBV14, the J call TRBJ2-7; perhaps TRBD1 as D (6 bases). The ends were cut back, 4 bases at V and 5 bases at J, with 18 bases in the middle. CDR3 length: 15 residues. Germline V CDR1 and CDR2: SGHDN, FVKESK. Written as DNA, the CDR3 is TGTGCCAGCAGCCTACGGGACACCTACGTCCACGAGCAGTACTTC. Residues: CASSLRDTYVHEQYF.

This chain connects TRBV2 to TRBJ2-5, with 8 positions matching TRBD2. The V gene's germline CDR1 is SNHLY and CDR2 FYNNEI. V gave up 0 bases and J gave up 5 bases; unmatched junction bases: 11. This CDR3 region has 17 residues. The chain's CDR3 is CASSEALLGTGGETQYF. CDR3 sequence (DNA): TGTGCCAGCAGTGAAGCGCTTCTGGGGACGGGAGGGGAGACCCAGTACTTC.

J is TRBJ2-3 and V is TRBV5-6; D not resolved. Germline values: CDR1 SGHDT, CDR2 YYEEEE. Between the trimmed V and J ends, which lost 0 bases and 0 bases, there was a span of 8 bases. CDR3 size: 15 residues. The CDR3 DNA reads TGTGCCAGCAGCTTGGCCGTGACAAGCACAGATACGCAGTATTTT. It is translated as CASSLAVTSTDTQYF.

The rearrangement uses TRBV7-2 and TRBJ2-3; perhaps TRBD2 as D (6 bases). The CDR3 has 15 amino acids. Germline V lookup: CDR1 SGHTA, CDR2 FQGNSA. V gave up 5 bases and J gave up 5 bases, with 17 bases separating them. The DNA for the CDR3 is TGTGCCAGCAGCCGCCGACTAGTAGGGCAAGATACGCAGTATTTT. Protein sequence: CASSRRLVGQDTQYF.

V gene TRBV6-5 combines with J gene TRBJ2-7, with 9 bases aligning to TRBD1. Germline values: CDR1 MNHEY, CDR2 SVGAGI. V dropped 7 bases and J dropped 7; count of bases not matched to a gene: 11. There are 14 residues in the CDR3. CDR3 residues: CASKKTGGPREQYF. The CDR3 bases are TGTGCCAGCAAGAAGACAGGGGGACCTAGGGAGCAGTACTTC.

This sequence joins TRBV5-1 and TRBJ2-5, with 13 bases identical to TRBD2. V was pared by 8 bases and J by 4 bases, with 8 bases of the junction left unmatched. This CDR3 is built from 15 residues. Germline CDR1 SGHRS, CDR2 YFSETQ. This CDR3 reads CASRTGTSGIETQYF. The CDR3 DNA sequence: TGCGCCAGTAGAACGGGGACTAGCGGGATAGAGACCCAGTACTTC.

This chain uses TRBV27 with TRBJ2-2, with TRBD1 as a possible D gene (6 bases). Germline CDR1 reads MNHEY; CDR2 reads SMNVEV (reference sequence). CDR3 size: 14 residues. The V and J ends lost 6 bases and 6 bases respectively, with 14 bases between them. Here the CDR3 DNA reads TGTGCCAGCAGGCTACAGGGCCGGCCCGGGGAGCTGTTTTTT. Translation gives CASRLQGRPGELFF.

V is TRBV2 and J is TRBJ2-5; D may be TRBD1 (5 bases). Germline V gives CDR1 SNHLY, CDR2 FYNNEI. The CDR3 length is 13 residues. The V end was cut by 4 bases, the J end by 5 bases, with 11 bases between. In nucleotides, the CDR3 is TGTGCCAGCAGTGGGGCAGGGCCCGAGACCCAGTACTTC. It translates to CASSGAGPETQYF.

The chain uses TRBV2 and TRBJ2-1; 12 bases are a match to TRBD2. V lost 9 bases and J lost 7; bases outside the gene matches: 10. The germline gives CDR1 SNHLY, CDR2 FYNNEI. The length of the CDR3 is 15 residues. CDR3 sequence reads: CASTLAGGRLNEQFF. The CDR3 nucleotides are TGTGCCAGTACGCTAGCGGGAGGGCGTTTGAATGAGCAGTTCTTC. Full variable domain (rest looked up from reference TRBV2 and TRBJ2-1): EPEVTQTPSHQVTQMGQEVILRCVPISNHLYFYWYRQILGQKVEFLVSFYNNEISEKSEIFDDQFSVERPDGSNFTLKIRSTKLEDSAMYFCASTLAGGRLNEQFFGPGTRLTVL.

The rearrangement joins TRBV20-1 to TRBJ2-7, with a tentative D call TRBD1 (5 bases). The V end was cut by 3 bases, the J end by 4 bases, with 7 bases between. CDR1 is DFQATT, CDR2 SNEGSKA, per germline (reference sequence). The CDR3 sequence is 11 residues long. CDR3 residues: CSARGRYEQYF. DNA for the CDR3: TGCAGTGCTAGGGGGCGGTACGAGCAGTACTTC.

The chain has TRBV5-4 and TRBJ2-1, with no clear D. The CDR3 is 12 amino acids. Germline lookup yields CDR1 SGHNT and CDR2 YYREEE (reference sequence). Trimming removed 4 bases at V and 4 bases at J, with 6 bases between. Written as DNA, the CDR3 is TGTGCCAGCAGCCCTAGATACAATGAGCAGTTCTTC. This translates into CASSPRYNEQFF.

This clone was picked up one time. This chain uses TRBV6-6 with TRBJ1-4; D uncertain. Trimming stripped 2 bases from V and 0 bases from J, with 7 bases between. This CDR3 is 15 amino acids long. The germline V gene has CDR1 MNHNY and CDR2 SVGAGI (reference sequence). CDR3 loop: CASSYEATTNEKLFF. CDR3 in DNA: TGTGCCAGCAGTTACGAGGCCACAACTAATGAAAAACTGTTTTTT.

In this sample, this clone turned up a few times. Additional DNA sequences in this sample encode the identical CDR3. This chain connects TRBV28 to TRBJ2-7; D gene unclear. Trimming removed 1 base at V and 0 bases at J, with 7 bases between. The CDR3 length is 14 residues. CDR1 is MDHEN, CDR2 SYDVKM, per germline. The CDR3 protein is CASSLFPGSYEQYF. In DNA, the CDR3 is TGTGCCAGCAGTTTATTCCCCGGCTCCTACGAGCAGTACTTC.

The DNA for the CDR3 is TGTGCCAGCAGCTTAGCGCTTGGGAGCTCCTACAATGAGCAGTTCTTC. Translation gives CASSLALGSSYNEQFF. This chain joins TRBV7-9 and TRBJ2-1; a possible D gene is TRBD2 (5 bases). Trimming left V 0 bases short and J 0 bases short, with 9 bases between. The CDR3 length is 16 residues. Germline V CDR1 and CDR2: SEHNR, FQNEAQ (reference sequence).

The V and J genes are TRBV19 and TRBJ1-5; D remains unclear. The germline V gene has CDR1 LNHDA and CDR2 SQIVND (reference sequence). Trimming shortened V by 1 base and J by 0 bases, and 13 bases separated the two germline ends. This CDR3 has 17 residues. Here the CDR3 DNA reads TGTGCCAGTAGTATAGCCCTGACACTTTATAGCAATCAGCCCCAGCATTTT. Translation: CASSIALTLYSNQPQHF. Complete variable domain (other parts from reference TRBV19 and TRBJ1-5): DGGITQSPKYLFRKEGQNVTLSCEQNLNHDAMYWYRQDPGQGLRLIYYSQIVNDFQKGDIAEGYSVSREKKESFPLTVTSAQKNPTAFYLCASSIALTLYSNQPQHFGDGTRLSIL.

The rearrangement links TRBV28 to TRBJ1-1; 12 positions agree with TRBD1. The CDR3 totals 15 residues. Trimming took 5 bases from V and 6 from J; bases not matched to a gene: 7. Germline CDR1 reads MDHEN; CDR2 reads SYDVKM. The DNA for the CDR3 is TGTGCCAGCAGTCCGGGACAGGGGGCGATAGCTGAAGCTTTCTTT. Translated: CASSPGQGAIAEAFF.

The chain carries TRBV6-5 and TRBJ2-1, with a weak D call TRBD2 (5 bases). Trimming stripped 2 bases from V and 9 bases from J, with 5 bases between. The germline V gene encodes CDR1 MNHEY and CDR2 SVGAGI. The CDR3 length is 11 residues. The CDR3 spells CASSYEGEQFF. CDR3 nucleotides: TGTGCCAGCAGTTACGAGGGTGAGCAGTTCTTC.

The gene calls are TRBV7-9 and TRBJ1-3, with D unclear. V was pared by 6 bases and J by 0 bases, with 6 bases between. CDR1 is SEHNR, CDR2 FQNEAQ, per germline (reference sequence). The CDR3 covers 13 residues. The DNA for the CDR3 is TGTGCCAGCAGTACGGGCTCTGGAAACACCATATATTTT. Its protein product is CASSTGSGNTIYF.

The rearrangement links TRBV4-1 to TRBJ2-7; 8 bases map to TRBD1. Germline V gives CDR1 MGHRA, CDR2 YSYEKL. The CDR3 consists of 15 residues. The V segment lost 1 base and the J segment 5 bases; nucleotides outside the gene matches: 7. CDR3 protein: CASSQVAGGIDEQYF. CDR3 coding DNA: TGCGCCAGCAGCCAAGTGGCAGGGGGCATCGACGAGCAGTACTTC.

J is TRBJ2-1 and V is TRBV2; D may be TRBD1 (6 bases). V dropped 8 bases and J dropped 8 bases, with 13 bases sitting between them. The CDR3 contains 12 residues. Germline V gene sequence: CDR1 SNHLY, CDR2 FYNNEI. Written as DNA, the CDR3 is TGTGCCAGCTATCAGGGGTGGGATGAGCAGTTCTTC. It is translated as CASYQGWDEQFF.

This clone is a singleton in its sample. The DNA for the CDR3 is TGCAGCGTTGAAAGGGACAGGGGCTCGGGGGAGCAGTACTTC. Protein: CSVERDRGSGEQYF. The chain is built from TRBV29-1 and TRBJ2-7, with TRBD1 matching 10 bases. J was trimmed by 7 bases and V by 2 bases; bases with no gene match: 8. CDR3 length: 14 residues. CDR1 is SQVTM, CDR2 ANQGSEA, per germline.

The chain carries TRBV19 and TRBJ2-5, with a possible D match to TRBD1 (7 bases). Germline CDR1 reads LNHDA; CDR2 reads SQIVND (reference sequence). Trimming pared 2 bases from V and 4 bases from J, leaving 8 bases between. The CDR3 is 13 residues long. DNA for the CDR3: TGTGCCAGTAGTATACAGGGGGGAGAGACCCAGTACTTC. This translates into CASSIQGGETQYF.

This rearrangement joins TRBV7-3 to TRBJ2-7; tentative D call: TRBD2 (5 bases). Trimming pared 2 bases from V and 6 bases from J, leaving 14 bases between. The CDR3 covers 14 residues. From germline, CDR1 is SGHTA and CDR2 FQGTGA. CDR3 sequence (DNA): TGTGCCAGCAGCTTAGTGGGAGCTGCCGGCGAGCAGTACTTC. It is translated as CASSLVGAAGEQYF.

This chain connects TRBV27 to TRBJ1-4; weak D call: TRBD1 (5 bases). The CDR3 is made up of 14 amino acids. V lost 6 bases and J 8 bases, leaving 16 bases between the germline ends. CDR1 and CDR2 (germline): MNHEY, SMNVEV (reference sequence). The CDR3 reads CASRPTVASEKLFF. The DNA of the CDR3 is TGTGCCAGCAGACCGACAGTGGCCTCCGAAAAACTGTTTTTT.

This chain connects TRBV14 to TRBJ1-1; unclear D gene. Trimming removed 1 base from V and 1 base from J, with 4 bases in between. Germline V gene data show CDR1 as SGHDN and CDR2 as FVKESK. This CDR3 is built from 13 residues. CDR3 in amino acids: CASSQVQNTEAFF. In nucleotides, the CDR3 is TGTGCCAGCAGCCAAGTTCAGAACACTGAAGCTTTCTTT.